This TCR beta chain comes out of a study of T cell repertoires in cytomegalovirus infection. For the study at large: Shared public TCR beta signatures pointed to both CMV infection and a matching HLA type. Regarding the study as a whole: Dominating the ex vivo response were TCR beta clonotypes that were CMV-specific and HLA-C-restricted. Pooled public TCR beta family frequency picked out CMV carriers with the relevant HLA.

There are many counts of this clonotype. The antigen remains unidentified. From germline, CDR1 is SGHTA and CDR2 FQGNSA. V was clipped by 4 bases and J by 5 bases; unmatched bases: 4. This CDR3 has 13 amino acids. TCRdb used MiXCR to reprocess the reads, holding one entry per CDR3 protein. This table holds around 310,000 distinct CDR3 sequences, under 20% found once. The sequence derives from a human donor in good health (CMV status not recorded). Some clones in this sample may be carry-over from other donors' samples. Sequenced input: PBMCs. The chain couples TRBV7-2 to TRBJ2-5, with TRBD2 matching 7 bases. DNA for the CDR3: TGTGCCAGCAGCTCCGGGGGGAGTGAGACCCAGTACTTC. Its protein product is CASSSGGSETQYF.